The 23 T cell receptor beta chains given below trace back to one sample, sequenced in a study of T cells after yellow fever vaccination (dated by TCRdb to about 2019). The library was obtained by 5' RACE. TCRdb shows the sequencer as Illumina HiSeq 2500. Starting from the raw public reads, TCRdb applied fastp trimming at Q25, assembled clones with MiXCR and retained in-frame beta chains. Rows merge per CDR3 protein into single entries with the most common DNA and genes. This sample holds roughly 120,000 distinct CDR3 sequences; under 8% were observed only once. Roughly 2.5% of the sample is taken by the ten largest. The treatment or condition label corresponds to: live attenuated yellow fever vaccine strain. Sequences were derived from CD4+ T cells sorted from PBMCs, sampled 10 days after the first yellow fever vaccination. These receptors originate from a man between 18 and 29 years old who received the YFV17D yellow fever vaccine.

The rearrangement uses TRBV7-2 and TRBJ1-2, with a weak D call TRBD1 (6 bases). Trimming removed 8 bases at V and 0 bases at J, with 16 bases between. Germline V gives CDR1 SGHTA, CDR2 FQGNSA. The CDR3 length is 15 residues. The chain's CDR3 is CASGQLGGSNYGYTF. CDR3 DNA: TGTGCCAGCGGTCAATTAGGGGGTTCTAACTATGGCTACACCTTC. The variable domain in full, completed from reference TRBV7-2 and TRBJ1-2, reads GAGVSQSPSNKVTEKGKDVELRCDPISGHTALYWYRQSLGQGLEFLIYFQGNSAPDKSGLPSDRFSAERTGGSVSTLTIQRTQQEDSAVYLCASGQLGGSNYGYTFGSGTRLTVV.

This clonotype was observed at least ten times. This chain joins TRBV7-2 and TRBJ2-2, with D uncertain. V lost 8 bases to trimming and J lost 6 bases, with 10 bases between them. Per the germline V gene, CDR1 is SGHTA and CDR2 is FQGNSA. This CDR3 spans 12 amino acids. In DNA, the CDR3 is TGTGCCAGCCAACTCCCCCCCGGGGAGCTGTTTTTT. Translation gives CASQLPPGELFF.

In this sample, this clonotype turned up many times. V and J are TRBV12-3 or TRBV12-4 and TRBJ2-7, with D possibly TRBD1 on 6 matching bases. V was shortened by 3 bases and J by 4 bases, with 19 bases between the two germline ends. The CDR3 sequence is 16 residues long. The CDR3 nucleotides are TGTGCCAGCAGTTTCCTCAAGGGGGAAGGGAGATACGAGCAGTACTTC. Translation: CASSFLKGEGRYEQYF.

This rearrangement joins TRBV20-1 to TRBJ2-1; 8 nucleotides agree with TRBD2. After removal of 5 bases from V and 1 base from J, the junction contained 10 bases not matched to a gene. CDR3 length: 16 amino acids. Looked up from germline, CDR1 is DFQATT and CDR2 is SNEGSKA (reference sequence). CDR3 in amino acids: CSAPGLGLASYNEQFF. As DNA, the CDR3 is TGCAGTGCTCCCGGGCTCGGACTAGCTTCCTACAATGAGCAGTTCTTC.

The table lists this clonotype with many counts. The chain employs TRBV28 and TRBJ1-2; 8 bases agree with TRBD1. V shed 7 bases and J 8 bases; nucleotides not matched to a gene: 18. Germline V lookup: CDR1 MDHEN, CDR2 SYDVKM. The length of the CDR3 is 16 residues. Here the CDR3 DNA reads TGTGCCAGCACCAACGGAAAATCAGGGGGCGCGGGGGGCTACACCTTC. Protein product: CASTNGKSGGAGGYTF.

This clonotype was detected many times. The chain is built from TRBV5-1 and TRBJ1-1; TRBD1 matches at 7 bases. V gave up 0 bases and J gave up 11 bases; unmatched junction bases: 7. The CDR3 totals 13 residues. Germline V gene lookup returns CDR1 SGHRS and CDR2 YFSETQ. In nucleotides, the CDR3 is TGCGCCAGCAGCTTGGGGGACAGAGGGGGGGCTTTCTTT. It translates to CASSLGDRGGAFF.

V gene TRBV5-1 combines with J gene TRBJ1-1, with D possibly matching TRBD1 (5 bases). The germline V and J ends were trimmed by 3 bases and 7 bases, with 10 bases remaining between them. The germline V gene encodes CDR1 SGHRS and CDR2 YFSETQ. This CDR3 has 12 residues. The DNA of the CDR3 is TGCGCCAGCAGCTCCGCAGGGCGTGAAGCTTTCTTT. It codes for CASSSAGREAFF. Using reference TRBV5-1 and TRBJ1-1 for the parts outside the CDR3, the full variable domain is KAGVTQTPRYLIKTRGQQVTLSCSPISGHRSVSWYQQTPGQGLQFLFEYFSETQRNKGNFPGRFSGRQFSNSRSEMNVSTLELGDSALYLCASSSAGREAFFGQGTRLTVV.

This clonotype was detected a few times. The rearrangement links TRBV19 to TRBJ2-1; no clear D. Germline lookup yields CDR1 LNHDA and CDR2 SQIVND (reference sequence). V was cut by 1 base and J by 10 bases, with 11 bases left in between. The CDR3 has 13 amino acids. The CDR3 DNA reads as TGTGCCAGTAGTATAGCCGACGGGTTGGAGCAGTTCTTC. Translation gives CASSIADGLEQFF.

The CDR3 coding sequence is TGTGCCAGCAGCCTCCCGGGACTAGCGGGGGGGGGGAACACCGGGGAGCTGTTTTTT. It codes for CASSLPGLAGGGNTGELFF. The rearrangement joins TRBV7-8 to TRBJ2-2; 16 bases are a match to TRBD2. Germline trimming cut 5 bases from V and 1 base from J; bases unmatched to any gene: 7. CDR1 and CDR2 from the germline V gene are SGHVS and FQNEAQ. This CDR3 is 19 amino acids long.

At least ten counts were recorded for this clonotype. This rearrangement joins TRBV6-1 to TRBJ1-5; the D gene is possibly TRBD1 (6 bases). Trimming removed 6 bases at V and 10 bases at J, with 31 bases between. Germline V gene data show CDR1 as MNHNS and CDR2 as SASEGT. The CDR3 loop spans 18 amino acids. CDR3 protein: CASRKLQGSEAGGHPQHF. The CDR3 DNA sequence: TGTGCCAGCAGGAAGCTACAGGGATCCGAGGCGGGAGGTCACCCCCAGCATTTT.

This clonotype was seen at least ten times. The chain recombines TRBV12-3 or TRBV12-4 with TRBJ1-4; D possibly corresponds to TRBD1 (6 bases). The CDR3 is made up of 15 amino acids. V was cut by 6 bases and J by 3 bases, with 14 bases left in between. The CDR3 sequence: CASRPNRVANEKLFF. CDR3 coding DNA: TGTGCCAGCAGGCCAAACAGGGTGGCTAATGAAAAACTGTTTTTT.

This clonotype occurred many times. The chain combines TRBV7-8 with TRBJ2-4; D remains unclear. V dropped 6 bases and J dropped 0 bases, with 18 bases sitting between them. This CDR3 has 17 amino acids. CDR1 SGHVS and CDR2 FQNEAQ come from the germline V gene. CDR3 protein: CASSQVGRTLAKNIQYF. In DNA form, the CDR3 reads TGTGCCAGCAGTCAGGTGGGCAGGACCCTAGCCAAAAACATTCAGTACTTC.

This clonotype was observed many times. The rearrangement links TRBV20-1 to TRBJ1-4, with unresolved D. This CDR3 spans 11 amino acids. Per germline, CDR1 DFQATT and CDR2 SNEGSKA (reference sequence). The V and J ends lost 5 bases and 8 bases respectively, with 9 bases between them. The CDR3 bases are TGCAGTGCTCCAATGAACGAAAAACTGTTTTTT. Amino acid sequence: CSAPMNEKLFF.

This clonotype occurred many times. The chain recombines TRBV7-2 with TRBJ1-5, with D hard to call. The CDR3 runs 15 residues. In germline, CDR1 is SGHTA, CDR2 FQGNSA. With 1 base removed from V and 7 bases from J, the gap between germline ends came to 14 bases. CDR3 DNA: TGTGCCAGCAGCTTAGGCCTTGGTTCGGGGCAGCCCCAGCATTTT. Protein product: CASSLGLGSGQPQHF.

The chain employs TRBV7-2 and TRBJ2-3, with 10 bases identical to TRBD2. V trimming: 5 bases; J trimming: 7 bases; junction bases outside the gene matches: 12. Germline V gene data show CDR1 as SGHTA and CDR2 as FQGNSA. The CDR3 is made up of 16 amino acids. This CDR3 reads CASSLSGGPDGNTQYF. In DNA form, the CDR3 reads TGTGCCAGCAGCCTTAGCGGGGGGCCAGACGGAAATACGCAGTATTTT.

In its sample, this clonotype was seen many times. The rearrangement joins TRBV27 to TRBJ2-7; tentative D call: TRBD2 (5 bases). The CDR3 loop spans 11 amino acids. Germline V lookup: CDR1 MNHEY, CDR2 SMNVEV (reference sequence). Trimming took 3 bases from V and 7 from J, leaving 7 bases between them. CDR3 bases: TGTGCCAGCAGTTTCTCGGGAGAGCAGTACTTC. It encodes CASSFSGEQYF.

V usage is TRBV5-4 and J usage is TRBJ2-7; D not certain. The germline gives CDR1 SGHNT, CDR2 YYREEE (reference sequence). Trimming cost V 4 bases and J 0 bases, with 17 bases left between them. The CDR3 runs to 16 residues. As DNA, the CDR3 is TGTGCCAGCAGCCTTCGGACCGGCCCGGGCTCCTACGAGCAGTACTTC. Amino acids: CASSLRTGPGSYEQYF.

Remarks on this clonotype: At one end, the junction sequence differs from germline, possibly due to a read error. J is TRBJ2-1 and V is TRBV10-3; 9 bases fit TRBD2. The CDR3 covers 15 residues. Germline CDR1 is ENHRY and CDR2 is SYGVKD. In DNA, the CDR3 is TGTGTCATCAGCAGGTCTAGCGGGGATTACAATGAGCAGTTCTTC. Translation: CVISRSSGDYNEQFF.

Regarding this clonotype: This may stem from a read error, because a much larger clone lies one nucleotide away. The chain uses TRBV4-2 and TRBJ2-1, with 7 positions matching TRBD2. V lost 2 bases, J lost 15 bases, and 10 bases stayed unmatched. CDR3 length: 13 residues. Germline V gives CDR1 LGHNA, CDR2 YNFKEQ. The CDR3 DNA is TGTGCCAGCAGCCAATTAGCGGGTCTGGCCATGTTCTTC. Protein: CASSQLAGLAMFF.

This clonotype was counted at least ten times. The rearrangement links TRBV20-1 to TRBJ2-7; 8 bases match TRBD1. The CDR3 has 16 amino acids. The germline gives CDR1 DFQATT, CDR2 SNEGSKA (reference sequence). V was pared by 0 bases and J by 0 bases, with 7 bases of the junction left unmatched. CDR3 protein: CSARDFSTGGSYEQYF. The CDR3 DNA follows: TGCAGTGCTAGAGATTTCTCCACAGGGGGCTCCTACGAGCAGTACTTC.

This clonotype has ten or more counts. This chain joins TRBV20-1 and TRBJ2-5; a possible D gene is TRBD1 (6 bases). The CDR3 sequence is 15 residues long. Trimming stripped 3 bases from V and 5 bases from J, with 19 bases between. CDR1 is DFQATT and CDR2 is SNEGSKA in the germline V gene (reference sequence). The CDR3 DNA reads TGCAGTGCTAGTACAGGGAGAGTATTGGGCGAGACCCAGTACTTC. Its protein product is CSASTGRVLGETQYF.

In its sample, this clonotype was seen many times. CDR3 DNA: TGTGCCAGCAGCTTAGGTGACAGGGTCTCTGAAGCTTTCTTT. Protein product: CASSLGDRVSEAFF. This chain joins TRBV7-2 and TRBJ1-1, with TRBD1 matching 7 bases. The germline V gene has CDR1 SGHTA and CDR2 FQGNSA. CDR3 size: 14 residues. V was pared by 1 base and J by 6 bases, with 5 bases of the junction left unmatched.

This clonotype was recorded many times. The chain uses TRBV7-6 and TRBJ2-3; 13 bases map to TRBD2. The germline gives CDR1 SGHVS, CDR2 FNYEAQ. V lost 3 bases and J lost 5; bases outside the gene matches: 8. The CDR3 length is 17 residues. The CDR3 DNA is TGTGCCAGCAGCTTGCCTACTAGCGGGGGGGCTAAAGATACGCAGTATTTT. Its translation is CASSLPTSGGAKDTQYF.